This is a list of T cell receptor beta chains from one sample in a study of regulatory T cells in long-lasting Graves disease. Using its own MiXCR run on the multiplex PCR reads, TCRdb lists one record per CDR3 protein. The table has 400,000 to 500,000 distinct CDR3 sequences, more than 20% seen once. The sequencing here drew on peripheral blood mononuclear cells (PBMCs), taken when the disease was refractory, from a patient treated with antithyroid drugs. These receptors all come from a female donor with Graves disease. Both conserved end residues are part of each CDR3. D genes are given only for firm matches. Not all rows give a size; the values are once, few, many and, for expanded clones, a class.

TRBJ2-3 . TRBV9 . TGTGCCAGCAGCGTAGATGGCGAGGGCACAGATACGCAGTATTTT CASSVDGEGTDTQYF
TRBJ2-7 TRBD1 TRBV9 . TGTGCCAGCAGCACAGGGGTTAGGGGCTACGAGCAGTACTTC CASSTGVRGYEQYF
TRBJ2-5 TRBD2 TRBV11-2 many TGTGCCAGCAGCTTATCAGCGGGAGGTTACCAAGAGACCCAGTACTTC CASSLSAGGYQETQYF
TRBJ2-7 TRBD2 TRBV4-1 . TGCGCCAGCAGCCAAGAAGCGGGGAGGGCCTACGAGCAGTACTTC CASSQEAGRAYEQYF
TRBJ2-2 TRBD1 TRBV30 few TGTGCCTGGTTGGACAGGGGGCCTAACACCGGGGAGCTGTTTTTT CAWLDRGPNTGELFF
TRBJ2-4 . TRBV20-1 many TGCAGTGCCATCACGGGGAATTTTGCCAAAAACATTCAGTACTTC CSAITGNFAKNIQYF
TRBJ2-1 TRBD2 TRBV7-8 . TGTGCCAGCAGCTTATTAGCGGGACGTGAACTAGGGCAGTTCTTC CASSLLAGRELGQFF
TRBJ1-2 . TRBV7-2 few TGTGCCAGCAGCGAAATAACAGGGAGGGTTGGCTACACCTTC CASSEITGRVGYTF
TRBJ1-2 TRBD1 TRBV27 many TGTGCCAGCAGTTTGACAGGGGACAACTATGGCTACACCTTC CASSLTGDNYGYTF
TRBJ2-5 TRBD2 TRBV19 . TGTGCCAGTAGTTCAGCGGGGTGGTACCAAGAGACCCAGTACTTC CASSSAGWYQETQYF
TRBJ1-5 TRBD1 TRBV2 many TGTGCCAGCAGCAGACAGGGGTGGCAGCCCCAGCATTTT CASSRQGWQPQHF
TRBJ2-3 . TRBV4-3 few TGCGCCAGCAGCCAAGATGACAGCACAGATACGCAGTATTTT CASSQDDSTDTQYF
TRBJ2-1 . TRBV10-1 few TGCGCCAGCAGTGGGGGGTTCGCGACTGGTGAGCAGTTCTTC CASSGGFATGEQFF
TRBJ1-2 TRBD1 TRBV12-3/TRBV12-4 many TGTGCCAGCAGCCTAGGGACAGTCTATGGCTACACCTTC CASSLGTVYGYTF
TRBJ2-7 TRBD2 TRBV5-1 few TGCGCCAGCAGCTTGAAGCTCCTACTAGCGGGGGAACCTTACGAGCAGTACTTC CASSLKLLLAGEPYEQYF
TRBJ2-1 . TRBV7-8 . TGTGCCAGCAGCTTAGCGCGTAGGGGGAGGGCCAATGAGCAGTTCTTC CASSLARRGRANEQFF
TRBJ1-6 . TRBV7-6 many TGTGCCAGCAGCCCAGCAGGGGCGGACTATAGAAACTATAATTCACCCCTCCACTTT CASSPAGADYRNYNSPLHF
TRBJ2-5 . TRBV5-5 many TGTGCCAGCAGTTTCCCGCCGGGGAGCTTCCAAGGAGAGACCCAGTACTTC CASSFPPGSFQGETQYF
TRBJ2-2 . TRBV5-4 . TGTGCCAGCAGCTCGGTGGGCACTATTTCGAACACCGGGGAGCTGTTTTTT CASSSVGTISNTGELFF
TRBJ2-5 . TRBV6-9 many TGTGCCAGCAGTTACGAAGAGACCCAGTACTTC CASSYEETQYF
TRBJ2-7 . TRBV12-3/TRBV12-4 many TGTGCCAGCGGGGCCGGTCTAGAGCAGTACTTC CASGAGLEQYF
TRBJ2-7 . TRBV12-3/TRBV12-4 many TGTGCCAGCACACAAAGAGGTTACGAGCAGTACTTC CASTQRGYEQYF
TRBJ1-5 . TRBV30 few TGTGCCTGGAGCGACAGAGATCAGCCCCAGCATTTT CAWSDRDQPQHF
TRBJ1-6 . TRBV6-1 many TGTGCCAGCAAGTCTTATGGAAATTCACCCCTCCACTTT CASKSYGNSPLHF
TRBJ1-1 . TRBV28 many TGTGCCAGCAGTTTTACCTCCCGTGCATGGGTTGTAAGTCAAGCTTTCTTT CASSFTSRAWVVSQAFF
TRBJ2-2 . TRBV10-3 few TGTGCCATCAGGGGACGGCAGGACACCGGGGAGCTGTTTTTT CAIRGRQDTGELFF
TRBJ2-3 . TRBV19 . TGTGCCAGTAGTATCGGACAGGACTACACAGATACGCAGTATTTT CASSIGQDYTDTQYF
TRBJ2-3 TRBD2 TRBV28 . TGTGCCAGCAGCGGACTAGCGGTCACAGATACGCAGTATTTT CASSGLAVTDTQYF
TRBJ1-1 TRBD1 TRBV7-9 few TGTGCCAGCAGCTCCGGACAGGGTGGGGGAAACACTGAAGCTTTCTTT CASSSGQGGGNTEAFF